Listed below are T cell receptor beta chains from one sample, sequenced in a study of response to subunit inactivated influenza vaccine. Using its own MiXCR run on the RT-PCR reads, TCRdb lists one record per CDR3 protein. In the table there are about 310,000 distinct CDR3 sequences, about 20% of which are singletons. Sample: PBMCs from blood, taken 21 months after vaccination. The source of these receptors is a man between 45 and 75 years old who received an inactivated influenza vaccine. The CDR3 runs from the conserved cysteine through the conserved F or W. A D gene is named only where the DNA matches it firmly. Rows give clone size only sometimes, using once, few, many, or a class for an expanded clone.

V,J,D,size,CDR3,DNA
TRBV11-1,TRBJ2-6,NA,few,CASSPTIMANTHSGANVLTF,TGTGCCAGCAGTCCTACTATAATGGCGAATACCCACTCTGGGGCCAACGTCCTGACTTTC
TRBV10-2,TRBJ2-7,NA,NA,CANSEYYEQYF,TGCGCCAACAGTGAGTATTACGAGCAGTACTTC
TRBV5-1,TRBJ2-1,NA,NA,CASSQIGISYNEQFF,TGCGCCAGCAGCCAAATCGGGATCTCCTACAATGAGCAGTTCTTC
TRBV5-1,TRBJ2-7,NA,NA,CASSLGEGLAYEQYF,TGCGCCAGCAGCTTGGGTGAAGGGCTCGCCTACGAGCAGTACTTC
TRBV29-1,TRBJ2-1,TRBD2,NA,CSVRAGGPSNEQFF,TGCAGCGTAAGAGCGGGAGGGCCTAGTAATGAGCAGTTCTTC
TRBV7-9,TRBJ1-4,NA,few,CASSPTGDATNEKLFF,TGTGCCAGCAGCCCGACAGGAGATGCAACTAATGAAAAACTGTTTTTT
TRBV12-3/TRBV12-4,TRBJ1-2,NA,few,CASSFRDTDGYTF,TGTGCCAGCAGTTTCAGGGACACCGATGGCTACACCTTC
TRBV11-2,TRBJ2-1,NA,few,CASSFNNEQFF,TGTGCCAGCAGCTTTAACAATGAGCAGTTCTTC
TRBV20-1,TRBJ1-5,NA,many,CSASAVLGAVQPQHF,TGCAGTGCTAGTGCTGTATTGGGGGCCGTTCAGCCCCAGCATTTT
TRBV15,TRBJ2-4,TRBD2,NA,CATSREAGGLVLAKNIQYF,TGTGCCACCAGCAGAGAAGCGGGGGGGCTGGTCCTAGCCAAAAACATTCAGTACTTC
TRBV5-1,TRBJ2-1,NA,NA,CASSLSGFRNEQFF,TGCGCCAGCAGCTTGAGTGGTTTCCGCAATGAGCAGTTCTTC
TRBV6-1,TRBJ1-1,NA,few,CASRSTGTDTEAFF,TGTGCCAGCAGATCCACAGGGACGGACACTGAAGCTTTCTTT
TRBV6-2/TRBV6-3,TRBJ2-3,TRBD2,NA,CASSFGLAGGQDTQYF,TGTGCCAGCAGCTTCGGACTAGCGGGAGGGCAAGATACGCAGTATTTT
TRBV6-1,TRBJ1-1,NA,many,CASRSPKAPEAFF,TGTGCCAGCAGATCCCCAAAGGCTCCTGAAGCTTTCTTT
TRBV7-2,TRBJ1-5,TRBD1,NA,CASSSTTGASQPQHF,TGTGCCAGCAGCTCGACGACAGGGGCGAGTCAGCCCCAGCATTTT
TRBV11-2,TRBJ2-5,NA,NA,CASSPRPLPRETQYF,TGTGCCAGCAGCCCCCGGCCCCTGCCCAGAGAGACCCAGTACTTC
TRBV28,TRBJ2-2,TRBD2,NA,CASLSGRATGELFF,TGTGCCAGCCTGAGCGGGAGGGCCACCGGGGAGCTGTTTTTT
TRBV5-1,TRBJ2-1,NA,once,CASSLGGEYNEQFF,TGCGCCAGCAGCCTGGGGGGCGAGTACAATGAGCAGTTCTTC
TRBV24-1,TRBJ2-7,NA,NA,CATSDGTGTEQYF,TGTGCCACCAGTGATGGCACAGGTACCGAGCAGTACTTC
TRBV29-1,TRBJ2-3,NA,few,CSVAPGQYSDTQYF,TGCAGCGTCGCCCCGGGGCAGTATTCAGATACGCAGTATTTT
TRBV4-3,TRBJ2-3,NA,NA,CASSQYGTNTDTQYF,TGCGCCAGCAGCCAGTACGGGACAAACACAGATACGCAGTATTTT
TRBV10-3,TRBJ2-3,TRBD1,NA,CAISARTGRADTQYF,TGTGCCATCAGTGCCAGGACAGGTCGTGCAGATACGCAGTATTTT
TRBV29-1,TRBJ2-3,TRBD2,few,CSRLASGGGTQYF,TGCAGCCGCCTGGCTAGCGGGGGGGGGACGCAGTATTTT
TRBV20-1,TRBJ2-1,NA,NA,CSAHRDLGNEQFF,TGCAGTGCCCACAGGGACTTGGGAAATGAGCAGTTCTTC
TRBV20-1,TRBJ2-1,TRBD2,NA,CSATKGPSGRGSEQFF,TGCAGTGCAACGAAGGGTCCTAGCGGCCGTGGGAGTGAGCAGTTCTTC
TRBV7-9,TRBJ2-5,TRBD1,NA,CASSAGQGFTQYF,TGTGCCAGCAGCGCAGGACAGGGGTTTACCCAGTACTTC
TRBV20-1,TRBJ2-5,NA,once,CSASWTLAKTQYF,TGCAGTGCTAGTTGGACCCTAGCGAAGACCCAGTACTTC
TRBV12-3/TRBV12-4,TRBJ1-1,NA,NA,CASSPGTIVNTEAFF,TGTGCCAGCAGCCCTGGGACGATTGTGAACACTGAAGCTTTCTTT
TRBV6-5,TRBJ2-3,NA,few,CASSYTTAADTQYF,TGTGCCAGCAGTTACACCACGGCTGCAGATACGCAGTATTTT
TRBV12-3/TRBV12-4,TRBJ2-1,NA,few,CASSLGGPEQFF,TGTGCCAGCAGTTTAGGGGGGCCTGAGCAGTTCTTC
TRBV4-2,TRBJ2-2,NA,NA,CASSQGVFGELFF,TGTGCCAGCAGCCAAGGGGTATTCGGGGAGCTGTTTTTT
TRBV6-1,TRBJ2-2,NA,few,CASSEGGAGTGELFF,TGTGCCAGCAGTGAAGGGGGCGCGGGCACCGGGGAGCTGTTTTTT
TRBV30,TRBJ1-3,TRBD1,many,CAWSEDRATGNTIYF,TGTGCCTGGAGTGAAGACAGGGCAACTGGAAACACCATATATTTT
TRBV6-2/TRBV6-3,TRBJ1-6,TRBD1,NA,CASSPGQGESSPLHF,TGTGCCAGCAGCCCCGGACAGGGTGAAAGCTCACCCCTCCACTTT
TRBV12-3/TRBV12-4,TRBJ2-7,TRBD1,few,CASSLLGGESYEQYF,TGTGCCAGCAGTTTACTAGGGGGCGAGTCCTACGAGCAGTACTTC
TRBV6-2/TRBV6-3,TRBJ1-4,NA,few,CASSYLGRGNEKLFF,TGTGCCAGCAGTTACCTGGGGCGCGGTAATGAAAAACTGTTTTTT
TRBV28,TRBJ1-5,TRBD1,many,CASSPPTGVYQPQHF,TGTGCCAGCAGCCCCCCGACAGGGGTGTATCAGCCCCAGCATTTT
TRBV28,TRBJ1-5,NA,few,CASSSKTGTPRNQPQHF,TGTGCCAGCAGTTCGAAAACCGGGACACCTCGCAATCAGCCCCAGCATTTT
TRBV20-1,TRBJ1-5,TRBD1,many,CSARPVTGGYSNQPQHF,TGCAGTGCTAGGCCCGTGACAGGGGGCTATAGCAATCAGCCCCAGCATTTT
TRBV4-3,TRBJ2-2,NA,NA,CASSQASANTGELFF,TGCGCCAGCAGCCAAGCAAGTGCGAACACCGGGGAGCTGTTTTTT
TRBV30,TRBJ1-1,NA,few,CACQGHLNTEAFF,TGTGCCTGCCAAGGACACTTGAACACTGAAGCTTTCTTT
TRBV12-3/TRBV12-4,TRBJ2-7,TRBD2,NA,CASSLGFLRGSSYEQYF,TGTGCCAGCAGTTTAGGATTCTTGCGGGGGAGCTCCTACGAGCAGTACTTC
TRBV27,TRBJ1-5,NA,NA,CASSLLGGVGNQPQHF,TGTGCCAGCAGTTTATTAGGGGGGGTTGGCAATCAGCCCCAGCATTTT
TRBV4-2,TRBJ1-6,TRBD1,NA,CASSQTRRGRGSSYNSPLHF,TGTGCCAGCAGCCAAACACGAAGGGGGCGGGGGAGCTCCTATAATTCACCCCTCCACTTT
TRBV28,TRBJ2-5,TRBD2,few,CASSLWTSWGETQYF,TGTGCCAGCAGTCTCTGGACTAGCTGGGGGGAGACCCAGTACTTC
TRBV7-9,TRBJ1-1,NA,few,CASSGGGNEAFF,TGTGCCAGCAGCGGTGGGGGGAATGAAGCTTTCTTT
TRBV2,TRBJ1-5,NA,few,CASKEGKVQPQHF,TGTGCCAGCAAAGAGGGGAAGGTTCAGCCCCAGCATTTT
TRBV12-3/TRBV12-4,TRBJ1-1,NA,NA,CASSLFSAEAFF,TGTGCCAGCAGTTTATTTAGTGCTGAAGCTTTCTTT
TRBV7-8,TRBJ1-5,NA,few,CASSLGSTAHQPQHF,TGTGCCAGCAGCTTAGGGTCAACAGCGCATCAGCCCCAGCATTTT
TRBV10-2,TRBJ1-2,NA,many,CASSALRQVDGYTF,TGCGCCAGCAGCGCTCTCCGACAGGTCGATGGCTACACCTTC
TRBV5-6,TRBJ1-1,NA,few,CASSLGFLEANTEAFF,TGTGCCAGCAGCTTGGGGTTCTTGGAGGCGAACACTGAAGCTTTCTTT
TRBV7-8,TRBJ1-3,NA,few,CASSPEGGGNTIYF,TGTGCCAGCAGCCCGGAAGGGGGTGGAAACACCATATATTTT
TRBV12-3/TRBV12-4,TRBJ2-7,TRBD1,many,CASSLGQSYEQYF,TGTGCCAGCAGCTTGGGACAGAGCTACGAGCAGTACTTC
TRBV29-1,TRBJ2-7,TRBD2,few,CSATALAGPREQYF,TGCAGCGCAACGGCACTAGCGGGGCCCCGGGAGCAGTACTTC
TRBV12-3/TRBV12-4,TRBJ2-3,NA,NA,CASSPYMGGRSTDTQYF,TGTGCCAGCAGTCCCTACATGGGGGGCCGGAGCACAGATACGCAGTATTTT
TRBV12-3/TRBV12-4,TRBJ1-3,NA,many,CASSLALSRGNTIYF,TGTGCCAGCAGTTTAGCGCTGAGCCGAGGAAACACCATATATTTT
TRBV7-2,TRBJ2-1,TRBD2,NA,CASSGSGRFYNEQFF,TGTGCCAGCAGCGGAAGCGGGAGGTTCTACAATGAGCAGTTCTTC
TRBV7-8,TRBJ2-7,NA,few,CASSKDRRGEQYF,TGTGCCAGCAGCAAAGATAGGCGTGGAGAGCAGTACTTC
TRBV6-2/TRBV6-3,TRBJ2-3,TRBD2,NA,CASTEAGGTDTQYF,TGTGCCAGCACCGAGGCGGGGGGCACAGATACGCAGTATTTT
TRBV25-1,TRBJ1-2,TRBD1,NA,CASSTRTGRGYTF,TGTGCCAGCAGTACCCGGACAGGGCGCGGCTACACCTTC